One sample yielded the 16 T cell receptor beta chains listed below, sequenced in a study of blood T cell repertoires in COVID-19. Profiling relied on immunoSEQ multiplex PCR, and the TCRdb table lists in-frame clones only, not all of them. The sample lists approximately 170,000 clones, around four fifths occurring once. Material: peripheral blood. The receptor set was obtained from a woman of 80 years or more with acute or convalescent COVID-19.

This clone was seen a handful of times. This chain links TRBV20-1 with TRBJ2-5; a possible D gene is TRBD2 (5 bases). V was trimmed by 3 bases and J by 2 bases, leaving 10 bases between them. Germline loops: CDR1 DFQATT, CDR2 SNEGSKA (reference sequence). The CDR3 runs to 13 residues. Here the CDR3 DNA reads TGCAGTGCTAGTGTCGGAGGTCAAGAGACCCAGTACTTC. This sequence encodes CSASVGGQETQYF.

This chain uses TRBV12-5 with TRBJ2-3; no reliable D call. V dropped 8 bases and J dropped 5 bases, with 8 bases sitting between them. The CDR3 contains 11 residues. CDR1 is LGHNT and CDR2 is FRNRAP in the germline V gene. The CDR3 region has the DNA TGTGCTAGTTCTAGGAAAGATACGCAGTATTTT. The encoded protein is CASSRKDTQYF.

This rearrangement joins TRBV7-9 to TRBJ2-6, with 8 bases lining up with TRBD1. Germline CDR1 reads SEHNR; CDR2 reads FQNEAQ (reference sequence). Unmatched junction bases numbered 9, after V lost 8 bases and J lost 0 bases. The CDR3 length is 17 residues. The CDR3: CASQPRTGSSGANVLTF. In DNA, the CDR3 is TGTGCCAGCCAACCTAGGACAGGGAGCTCTGGGGCCAACGTCCTGACTTTC.

The V call is TRBV2, the J call TRBJ1-5; D gene ambiguous. V was pared by 3 bases and J by 2 bases, with 8 bases between. Germline-derived CDR1 and CDR2 are SNHLY and FYNNEI. The CDR3 totals 14 residues. The CDR3 DNA reads TGTGCCAGCAGTGACCCCTTTGGCAATCAGCCCCAGCATTTT. Its protein is CASSDPFGNQPQHF.

V gene TRBV6-1 combines with J gene TRBJ1-5; no reliable D call. Per germline, CDR1 MNHNS and CDR2 SASEGT. Trimming took 3 bases from V and 5 from J, leaving 8 bases between them. The CDR3 length is 13 residues. CDR3 DNA: TGTGCCAGCAGTGATCGCGGCGATCAGCCCCAGCATTTT. It translates to CASSDRGDQPQHF.

The J gene is TRBJ2-3, the V gene TRBV5-4; D unclear. CDR3 length equals 16 residues. Germline lookup yields CDR1 SGHNT and CDR2 YYREEE (reference sequence). V was pared by 0 bases and J by 1 base, with 12 bases between. The CDR3 here is CASSLGPEVGTDTQYF. Written as DNA, the CDR3 is TGTGCCAGCAGCTTGGGCCCCGAGGTAGGCACAGATACGCAGTATTTT.

This rearrangement joins TRBV18 to TRBJ1-1; a possible D gene is TRBD1 (5 bases). There are 15 residues in the CDR3. V lost 6 bases and J lost 1, with 15 bases in between. Germline CDR1 reads KGHSH; CDR2 reads LQKENI. The CDR3 protein is CASSRDYSKNTEAFF. CDR3 sequence (DNA): TGTGCCAGCTCCCGGGACTATTCCAAGAACACTGAAGCTTTCTTT.

This chain joins TRBV7-9 and TRBJ2-1; 8 bases align to TRBD1. This CDR3 spans 17 amino acids. V lost 5 bases and J lost 4; bases outside the gene matches: 13. In germline, CDR1 is SEHNR, CDR2 FQNEAQ (reference sequence). This CDR3 reads CASSPPPRDRTYNEQFF. The CDR3 DNA reads TGTGCCAGCAGCCCTCCCCCCCGGGACAGGACATACAATGAGCAGTTCTTC.

As for this clone: Compared with germline, one end of the junction differs, possibly owing to a read error. The chain uses TRBV5-6 and TRBJ2-7; 9 nucleotides match TRBD1. The CDR3 sequence is 14 residues long. The germline V gene has CDR1 SGHDT and CDR2 YYEEEE. The CDR3 DNA is TGTGCCAGCAGCTTGGCAGGGGACAGGGAATTTCCGGCTTTC. Protein sequence: CASSLAGDREFPAF.

This sequence joins TRBV3-1 (or the pseudogene TRBV3-2) and TRBJ2-3; D unresolved. The CDR3 spans 14 residues. Germline V gene lookup returns CDR1 LGHDT and CDR2 YNNKEL (reference sequence). V lost 4 bases, J lost 3 bases, and 11 bases lay in between. The CDR3 bases are TGTGCCAGCAGCCGAAAACCTACGACAGATACGCAGTATTTT. Its protein is CASSRKPTTDTQYF.

The rearrangement uses TRBV11-3 and TRBJ2-2; unclear D gene. The CDR3 has 11 amino acids. Germline CDR1 reads SGHNT; CDR2 reads YENEEA. The V gene lost 6 bases and the J gene lost 4 bases, with 3 bases spanning the gap. The CDR3 DNA reads TGTGCCAGCAGGGCCACCGGGGAGCTGTTTTTT. Amino acid sequence: CASRATGELFF. Drawing the rest from reference TRBV11-3 and TRBJ2-2, the complete variable domain is EAGVVQSPRYKIIEKKQPVAFWCNPISGHNTLYWYLQNLGQGPELLIRYENEEAVDDSQLPKDRFSAERLKGVDSTLKIQPAELGDSAVYLCASRATGELFFGEGSRLTVL.

The chain carries TRBV4-2 and TRBJ2-7; TRBD2 agrees at 8 bases. This CDR3 spans 14 amino acids. V was pared by 2 bases and J by 6 bases, with 6 bases of the junction left unmatched. The germline V gene has CDR1 LGHNA and CDR2 YNFKEQ. The CDR3 loop reads CASSQSGGISEQYF. As DNA, the CDR3 is TGTGCCAGCAGCCAAAGCGGGGGAATCTCCGAGCAGTACTTC.

In this sample, this clone turned up once. The DNA for the CDR3 is TGCGCCAGCAGCGACAGGGACAGCGAGCGGCAGTTCTTC. It specifies CASSDRDSERQFF. The V gene is TRBV4-1, the J gene TRBJ2-1; 7 bases match TRBD1. Looked up from germline, CDR1 is MGHRA and CDR2 is YSYEKL. This CDR3 has 13 amino acids. V shed 5 bases, J shed 12 bases, and the junction held 10 bases outside the gene matches.

The V and J genes are TRBV19 and TRBJ2-2; tentatively, D is TRBD2 (6 bases). Germline assignment: CDR1 LNHDA and CDR2 SQIVND (reference sequence). V lost 3 bases, J lost 7 bases, and 18 bases lay in between. The CDR3 has 16 residues. The CDR3 protein is CASSMYGGSRGGELFF. The CDR3 region has the DNA TGTGCCAGTAGTATGTATGGAGGGAGCCGAGGCGGGGAGCTGTTTTTT.

This clone was seen only a few times. V is TRBV7-9 and J is TRBJ1-2; D is ambiguous. Trimming took off 1 base at V and 8 bases at J, with 8 bases between the two ends. The CDR3 spans 12 residues. Germline V gives CDR1 SEHNR, CDR2 FQNEAQ (reference sequence). CDR3 in DNA: TGTGCCAGCAGCTTAGGGCGGTGGGGCTACACCTTC. Its protein product is CASSLGRWGYTF.

This clone was detected only once. The chain couples TRBV24-1 to TRBJ2-1, with 9 nucleotides matching TRBD1. The CDR3 runs to 14 residues. Unmatched junction bases numbered 10, after V lost 10 bases and J lost 7 bases. CDR1 and CDR2 from the germline V gene are KGHDR and SFDVKD. The CDR3 bases are TGTGCCACGGCCGGGACAGGGTTCGGTAATGAGCAGTTCTTC. Protein sequence: CATAGTGFGNEQFF.